One and the same sample provided the 32 T cell receptor beta chains below, sequenced in a study of shared clonotypes between healthy human individuals. Terminally differentiated effector memory CD45RA+ cells were excluded by CCR7 positive selection of CD45RO-negative cells. Generated by immunoSEQ multiplex PCR, the TCRdb table keeps only in-frame clones and is missing some. This sample has approximately 740,000 clones, with more than 85% found just once. The specimen was naive CD8+ T cells sorted from blood. The receptors derive from a man aged 25 to 45 in good health.

The V gene is TRBV12-5, the J gene TRBJ2-5, with 10 bases identical to TRBD2. CDR1 is LGHNT, CDR2 FRNRAP, per germline. The CDR3 runs to 21 residues. J lost 2 bases, V lost 0 bases, and 18 bases had no gene match. This CDR3 is CASGLVHEIAGGSILQETQYF. CDR3 in DNA: TGTGCTAGTGGTTTGGTACACGAAATAGCGGGAGGCTCAATCCTACAAGAGACCCAGTACTTC.

The gene calls are TRBV29-1 and TRBJ1-1, with D perhaps TRBD1 (5 bases). Germline loops: CDR1 SQVTM, CDR2 ANQGSEA. This CDR3 contains 21 residues. Trimming stripped 5 bases from V and 3 bases from J, with 37 bases between. The CDR3: CSVTLHPGTGAFRVGYTEAFF. The CDR3 DNA reads as TGCAGCGTTACCCTACATCCGGGGACCGGGGCGTTTCGGGTGGGGTACACTGAAGCTTTCTTT.

This chain links TRBV19 with TRBJ1-4, with D uncertain. Germline V gene lookup returns CDR1 LNHDA and CDR2 SQIVND (reference sequence). The CDR3 covers 15 residues. Trimming took 6 bases from V and 0 from J, leaving 11 bases between them. The CDR3 here is CASSHPSATNEKLFF. CDR3 in DNA: TGTGCCAGTAGCCATCCATCCGCAACTAATGAAAAACTGTTTTTT.

The rearrangement uses TRBV7-6 and TRBJ2-7; D perhaps matches TRBD1 (6 bases). Per germline, CDR1 SGHVS and CDR2 FNYEAQ. Trimming pared 3 bases from V and 0 bases from J, leaving 12 bases between. This CDR3 is built from 15 residues. The CDR3 region is CASSFNTGPSYEQYF. CDR3 nucleotides: TGTGCCAGCAGCTTCAACACAGGGCCCTCCTACGAGCAGTACTTC.

Details on this clone: The junction does not match germline at one end; this may be a read error. This chain uses TRBV6-1 with TRBJ2-7; 7 nucleotides match TRBD1. The germline V gene has CDR1 MNHNS and CDR2 SASEGT. The CDR3 spans 12 residues. CDR3 nucleotide sequence: TGTGCCGGCAGGCAGGGGGCCTACGAGCAGTACTTC. This codes for CAGRQGAYEQYF.

J is TRBJ2-1 and V is TRBV4-3; TRBD1 matches at 10 bases. CDR1 and CDR2 from the germline V gene are LGHNA and YSLEER. Trimming removed 0 bases from V and 1 base from J; junction bases left unmatched: 0. The CDR3 spans 16 residues. DNA of the CDR3: TGCGCCAGCAGCCAAGAGGGACAGGGGTCCTACAATGAGCAGTTCTTC. Its translation is CASSQEGQGSYNEQFF.

This rearrangement joins TRBV2 to TRBJ1-5; D remains unclear. This CDR3 is 14 amino acids long. V was shortened by 7 bases and J by 0 bases, with 10 bases between the two germline ends. In germline, CDR1 is SNHLY, CDR2 FYNNEI. The CDR3 region has the DNA TGTGCCAGCAACGACGGGTATAGCAATCAGCCCCAGCATTTT. It translates to CASNDGYSNQPQHF.

In this sample, this clone turned up once. The chain uses TRBV28 and TRBJ2-5, with D perhaps matching TRBD2 (6 bases). The CDR3 extends over 15 amino acids. Trimming removed 6 bases from V and 5 bases from J, with 19 bases in between. Germline V gene lookup returns CDR1 MDHEN and CDR2 SYDVKM. The chain's CDR3 is CASSGGASPTETQYF. The CDR3 DNA sequence: TGTGCCAGCAGCGGCGGGGCTTCTCCTACCGAGACCCAGTACTTC.

The gene calls are TRBV2 and TRBJ2-7; 7 bases are shared with TRBD1. CDR1 is SNHLY and CDR2 is FYNNEI in the germline V gene. V shed 10 bases, J shed 2 bases, and the junction held 11 bases outside the gene matches. The CDR3 covers 14 residues. The CDR3 DNA sequence: TGTGCCACCAAGTCAGGACAGGCCCCCTACGAGCAGTACTTC. Protein sequence: CATKSGQAPYEQYF.

The chain joins TRBV5-1 to TRBJ2-7; D is perhaps TRBD2 (6 bases). The CDR3 is 15 amino acids. V lost 3 bases and J lost 2, with 15 bases in between. Germline loops: CDR1 SGHRS, CDR2 YFSETQ. The CDR3 loop reads CASSWGERAPYEQYF. The CDR3 DNA follows: TGCGCCAGCAGCTGGGGGGAAAGGGCCCCCTACGAGCAGTACTTC. Drawing the rest from reference TRBV5-1 and TRBJ2-7, the complete variable domain is KAGVTQTPRYLIKTRGQQVTLSCSPISGHRSVSWYQQTPGQGLQFLFEYFSETQRNKGNFPGRFSGRQFSNSRSEMNVSTLELGDSALYLCASSWGERAPYEQYFGPGTRLTVT.

V usage is TRBV4-3 and J usage is TRBJ2-1; 13 nucleotides align to TRBD2. CDR3 length: 16 amino acids. After removal of 0 bases from V and 9 bases from J, the junction contained 5 bases not matched to a gene. Germline CDR1 is LGHNA and CDR2 is YSLEER. The CDR3 coding sequence is TGCGCCAGCAGCCAAGATGGACTAGCGGGAGTAGGTGAGCAGTTCTTC. Protein sequence: CASSQDGLAGVGEQFF.

The chain has TRBV28 and TRBJ2-1; D gene unclear. V lost 4 bases and J lost 13, with 14 bases in between. Germline loops: CDR1 MDHEN, CDR2 SYDVKM. CDR3 size: 12 residues. The CDR3: CASSSRNPSQFF. The CDR3 region has the DNA TGTGCCAGCAGTTCCAGGAACCCAAGCCAGTTCTTC.

The rearrangement links TRBV4-3 to TRBJ2-1; D gene uncertain. V was cut by 0 bases and J by 5 bases, with 14 bases left in between. CDR3 length: 16 residues. Germline CDR1 and CDR2: LGHNA and YSLEER. The CDR3 reads CASSQEGWIRNNEQFF. CDR3 nucleotide sequence: TGCGCCAGCAGCCAAGAAGGGTGGATTCGGAACAATGAGCAGTTCTTC.

This clone was counted once. This chain connects TRBV4-1 to TRBJ2-3; maybe TRBD1 (6 bases). This CDR3 comprises 16 residues. V lost 3 bases to trimming and J lost 2 bases, with 15 bases between them. Germline values: CDR1 MGHRA, CDR2 YSYEKL. In nucleotides, the CDR3 is TGCGCCAGCAGCCAGTTCTCAGGGGCTACCACAGATACGCAGTATTTT. It is translated as CASSQFSGATTDTQYF.

This clone was seen a single time. V is TRBV7-9 and J is TRBJ2-2, with 11 bases fitting TRBD1. The CDR3 spans 14 residues. V lost 5 bases and J lost 6; bases outside the gene matches: 2. Germline V CDR1 and CDR2: SEHNR, FQNEAQ (reference sequence). In DNA form, the CDR3 reads TGTGCCAGCAGCGTGGACAGGGGGCCCGGGGAGCTGTTTTTT. It translates to CASSVDRGPGELFF.

This chain joins TRBV5-6 and TRBJ2-7; D is ambiguous. The germline CDR1 and CDR2 sequences are SGHDT and YYEEEE. The ends were cut back, 3 bases at V and 1 base at J, with 5 bases in the middle. The CDR3 loop spans 12 amino acids. CDR3 residues: CASSWASYEQYF. The DNA for the CDR3 is TGTGCCAGCAGCTGGGCTTCCTACGAGCAGTACTTC.

The rearrangement links TRBV11-2 to TRBJ1-1; maybe TRBD1 (5 bases). The V and J ends lost 1 base and 5 bases respectively, with 8 bases between them. The germline CDR1 and CDR2 sequences are SGHAT and FQNNGV. CDR3 length equals 13 residues. CDR3 sequence (DNA): TGTGCCAGCAGCTTAGTGGGGGTGACTGAAGCTTTCTTT. Its translation is CASSLVGVTEAFF.

This sequence joins TRBV7-8 and TRBJ2-1; 7 nucleotides line up with TRBD2. The CDR3 spans 16 residues. The V and J ends lost 0 bases and 3 bases, in that order; junction bases with no gene match: 5. The germline gives CDR1 SGHVS, CDR2 FQNEAQ. The CDR3 protein is CASSLAVAGVYNEQFF. Written as DNA, the CDR3 is TGTGCCAGCAGCTTAGCGGTGGCGGGAGTCTACAATGAGCAGTTCTTC.

V and J are TRBV25-1 and TRBJ2-7; TRBD1 matches at 9 bases. V lost 0 bases and J lost 4; bases outside the gene matches: 4. The germline CDR1 and CDR2 sequences are MGHDK and SYGVNS. The CDR3 runs 15 residues. CDR3 sequence reads: CASSEYGTGSYEQYF. The CDR3 DNA reads TGTGCCAGCAGTGAATACGGGACAGGGAGTTACGAGCAGTACTTC.

This rearrangement joins TRBV30 to TRBJ2-7; 8 bases map to TRBD2. V was clipped by 0 bases and J by 6 bases; unmatched bases: 7. The CDR3 length is 14 residues. Germline V gene sequence: CDR1 GTSNPN, CDR2 SVGIG (reference sequence). Here the CDR3 DNA reads TGTGCCTGGAGTGTAAGCCCAGCGGGAGTCGAGCAGTACTTC. Protein sequence: CAWSVSPAGVEQYF.

The chain carries TRBV29-1 and TRBJ2-5; the D is unclear. V lost 3 bases and J lost 1, with 6 bases in between. The CDR3 sequence is 12 residues long. Germline V CDR1 and CDR2: SQVTM, ANQGSEA. The CDR3 reads CSVEVTQETQYF. The CDR3 region has the DNA TGCAGCGTTGAGGTCACCCAAGAGACCCAGTACTTC. Complete variable domain (other parts from reference TRBV29-1 and TRBJ2-5): SAVISQKPSRDICQRGTSLTIQCQVDSQVTMMFWYRQQPGQSLTLIATANQGSEATYESGFVIDKFPISRPNLTFSTLTVSNMSPEDSSIYLCSVEVTQETQYFGPGTRLLVL.

To note about this clone: This likely stems from a read error, as it lies one base from a far larger clone. The same CDR3 also results from other DNA sequences found in this sample. The genes are TRBV9 and TRBJ1-2; no definite D call. The length of the CDR3 is 11 residues. From germline, CDR1 is SGDLS and CDR2 YYNGEE. V lost 1 base to trimming and J lost 2 bases, with 0 bases between them. The CDR3 nucleotides are TGTGCCAGCAGCGTAAACTATGGCTACACCTTC. Translation: CASSVNYGYTF.

This clone showed up just once. This chain links TRBV4-3 with TRBJ2-4, with a weak D call TRBD2 (5 bases). Trimming took 3 bases from V and 8 from J, leaving 17 bases between them. Germline CDR1 LGHNA, CDR2 YSLEER. This CDR3 region has 15 residues. CDR3 in DNA: TGCGCCAGCAGCCAGTCCTCCGGGTCCGGGGACATTCAGTACTTC. It codes for CASSQSSGSGDIQYF.

The chain combines TRBV4-3 with TRBJ2-1; D may be TRBD1 (5 bases). The length of the CDR3 is 13 residues. Germline V gene lookup returns CDR1 LGHNA and CDR2 YSLEER. With 1 base removed from V and 10 bases from J, the gap between germline ends came to 11 bases. As DNA, the CDR3 is TGCGCCAGCAGCCAAGCGGTAAAGGGGGAGCAGTTCTTC. Protein: CASSQAVKGEQFF.

This clone was found a few times. This chain uses TRBV4-1 with TRBJ2-1; 15 positions match TRBD2. This CDR3 is built from 18 residues. CDR1 is MGHRA and CDR2 is YSYEKL in the germline V gene. V gave up 9 bases and J gave up 4 bases; unmatched junction bases: 13. The CDR3 sequence is CASRDLGTSGRPYNEQFF. CDR3 in DNA: TGCGCCAGTCGCGACTTAGGGACTAGCGGGAGGCCTTACAATGAGCAGTTCTTC.

This sequence joins TRBV4-1 and TRBJ1-5; no reliable D call. Trimming removed 0 bases from V and 7 bases from J, with 16 bases in between. Germline CDR1 and CDR2: MGHRA and YSYEKL. The CDR3 is 16 residues long. CDR3 sequence (DNA): TGCGCCAGCAGCCAAGAAGGAGGGTTTCTAGGGCAGCCCCAGCATTTT. Amino acid sequence: CASSQEGGFLGQPQHF.

Turning to this clone: Other nucleotide sequences from this sample produce the same CDR3. Written as DNA, the CDR3 is TGCAGCGTTGATACCGCTAACTATGGCTACACCTTC. Translating gives CSVDTANYGYTF. V is TRBV29-1 and J is TRBJ1-2; no clear D gene. With 3 bases removed from V and 0 bases from J, the gap between germline ends came to 5 bases. This CDR3 contains 12 residues. Germline CDR1 reads SQVTM; CDR2 reads ANQGSEA.

Remarks on this clone: Other DNA sequences in the same sample also yield this CDR3. This sequence joins TRBV5-1 and TRBJ2-7, with TRBD1 as a possible D gene (6 bases). This CDR3 is built from 14 residues. Looked up from germline, CDR1 is SGHRS and CDR2 is YFSETQ. Trimming shortened V by 0 bases and J by 1 base, and 8 bases separated the two germline ends. The CDR3: CASSLGTASYEQYF. In DNA, the CDR3 is TGCGCCAGCAGCTTGGGGACAGCATCCTACGAGCAGTACTTC.

The rearrangement links TRBV29-1 to TRBJ1-1; D is unresolved. Germline assignment: CDR1 SQVTM and CDR2 ANQGSEA. Trimming took off 7 bases at V and 7 bases at J, with 16 bases between the two ends. The CDR3 has 12 residues. Here the CDR3 DNA reads TGCAGCGCTGAGGGTCGTTTGGGTGAAGCTTTCTTT. Its protein product is CSAEGRLGEAFF.

The V and J genes are TRBV2 and TRBJ2-1; the D gene is possibly TRBD1 (6 bases). Germline V gene data show CDR1 as SNHLY and CDR2 as FYNNEI. Trimming removed 6 bases from V and 10 bases from J, with 10 bases in between. The length of the CDR3 is 11 residues. Here the CDR3 DNA reads TGTGCCAGCAGCTCCGGGACAGAGCAGTTCTTC. It specifies CASSSGTEQFF.

CDR3: CASSYSNIYNEQFF. CDR3 DNA sequence: TGTGCCAGCAGTTACTCGAACATCTACAATGAGCAGTTCTTC. The V gene is TRBV6-5, the J gene TRBJ2-1; D is undetermined. CDR3 size: 14 residues. Trimming removed 0 bases at V and 3 bases at J, with 6 bases between. Germline V gives CDR1 MNHEY, CDR2 SVGAGI.

The genes are TRBV27 and TRBJ2-7, with 8 bases matching TRBD1. Germline V gene data show CDR1 as MNHEY and CDR2 as SMNVEV (reference sequence). The CDR3 is 15 amino acids. Trimming cost V 4 bases and J 4 bases; bases outside gene matches: 9. CDR3 sequence: CASSYRAGGAYEQYF. CDR3 coding DNA: TGTGCCAGCAGTTATAGGGCAGGGGGCGCTTACGAGCAGTACTTC.